This T cell receptor (beta chain) comes out of a study of long-term antiretroviral therapy in people with HIV. Study-wide results and limits: Blood dates from 2004 to 2017, possibly under older ART regimens. Clonotypes expanded prior to ART showed repertoire dominance at all sampled time points.

A note on this clone: Its antigen is unknown.

The V end lost 5 bases, the J end lost 1 base, and 14 bases lay between the germline ends. This CDR3 is built from 15 residues. Germline values: CDR1 LNHNV, CDR2 YYDKDF (reference sequence). This was the immunoSEQ v3.0 assay at survey level. Profiling relied on immunoSEQ multiplex PCR, and the TCRdb table lists in-frame clones only, not all of them. The sample consists of approximately 39,000 clones, approximately 79% of them appearing once. The chain uses TRBV15 and TRBJ1-1, with D unclear. The specimen comprised unsorted PBMCs, sampled 1.5 years after starting antiretroviral therapy. The receptor's source is a man aged 18 to 29 with HIV. This CDR3 reads CATSASGEGNTEAFF. Written as DNA, the CDR3 is TGTGCCACCAGCGCCTCGGGTGAGGGGAACACTGAAGCTTTCTTT.